This TCR beta chain was captured in a study of a mutant IDH1 vaccine in newly diagnosed glioma (dated by TCRdb to the early 2020s). With respect to the entire study: Of the roughly 33 treated patients, approximately 62% were male and about 40% were female, and a mean age of roughly 41 years was recorded. Prior to enrollment, patients had been given standard therapy consisting of radiotherapy alone, temozolomide alone, or radiochemotherapy with temozolomide, with the combination given to most patients. Six visits were used for peripheral blood collection: V03 (baseline), V05, V07, V10, V12 and V13. Longitudinal TCRB deep sequencing was performed for roughly 24 treated patients wherever samples were available for exploratory analyses. Paper-wide results and their limitations: Changes in the top peripheral T cell clonotypes picked up by TCRB sequencing did not appear to be linked to pseudoprogression. The authors stated that sample limitations prevented analyses of patient blood samples from being reproduced. Selection of PBMC samples for TCRB deep sequencing was based on availability. Across multiple MHC alleles, vaccine-induced immune responses were seen in around 93% of patients.

CDR1 KGHSH and CDR2 LQKENI are derived from the germline V gene. CDR3 length: 15 amino acids, cysteine to phenylalanine. CDR3 DNA only is kept here, 45 bases in frame from base 1. The junction shows trimming of 1 base on V and 1 base on J, plus 10 bases between the germline ends. Receptors were amplified or captured by the immunoSEQ multiplex PCR assay. Rearranged TCR beta chain sequences were amplified with the hsTCRB Kit following the manufacturer's protocol. An Illumina MiSeq was used to sequence the TCRB libraries. From the authors' description of their analysis: The proprietary platform of the kit vendor was used for demultiplexing, trimming and gene mapping. Sourced from immuneACCESS, this table was stored by TCRdb with only in-frame sequences that have V and J called. A share of the clones is absent; for the studies checked, an unresolved V gene accounts for under half, and the remainder has no known explanation. V and J calls and clone size are those listed in that table; D and trimming were worked out from the DNA. Recorded for this sample are over 75,000 clones; around 80% of them occurred a single time. Approximately 7.6% of the sample goes to the ten largest clones.

What the time point label conveys for this sample: baseline, week 1 (first vaccination visit). This specimen's treatment or condition label, interpreted: pre-vaccination baseline after standard-of-care therapy. Donors had newly diagnosed WHO grade 3 or 4 IDH1-mutant astrocytomas with loss of nuclear ATRX. The samples were drawn from NOA16, a multicentre, single-arm, open-label phase I trial in Germany that tested a mutant IDH1 peptide vaccine in humans for the first time. For immunogenicity testing, the blood drawn at visit V03 was used as the baseline sample. Genomic DNA for TCRB sequencing was extracted from EDTA blood using the DNeasy Blood and Tissue Kit. Concerning this clone: Its antigen is still unknown. The sample holds no much larger clone one base away, and base qualities are not on file.

The chain couples TRBV18 to TRBJ2-5; a weak D assignment points to TRBD1 (5 bases agree). This sample comprised PBMCs, obtained from a glioma patient treated with radiotherapy, temozolomide or both. The receptor comes from a man aged 35-49 years with glioma. CDR3 region: CASSPLVGAQETQYF. DNA sequence: TGTGCCAGCTCACCACTGGTAGGGGCCCAAGAGACCCAGTACTTC.